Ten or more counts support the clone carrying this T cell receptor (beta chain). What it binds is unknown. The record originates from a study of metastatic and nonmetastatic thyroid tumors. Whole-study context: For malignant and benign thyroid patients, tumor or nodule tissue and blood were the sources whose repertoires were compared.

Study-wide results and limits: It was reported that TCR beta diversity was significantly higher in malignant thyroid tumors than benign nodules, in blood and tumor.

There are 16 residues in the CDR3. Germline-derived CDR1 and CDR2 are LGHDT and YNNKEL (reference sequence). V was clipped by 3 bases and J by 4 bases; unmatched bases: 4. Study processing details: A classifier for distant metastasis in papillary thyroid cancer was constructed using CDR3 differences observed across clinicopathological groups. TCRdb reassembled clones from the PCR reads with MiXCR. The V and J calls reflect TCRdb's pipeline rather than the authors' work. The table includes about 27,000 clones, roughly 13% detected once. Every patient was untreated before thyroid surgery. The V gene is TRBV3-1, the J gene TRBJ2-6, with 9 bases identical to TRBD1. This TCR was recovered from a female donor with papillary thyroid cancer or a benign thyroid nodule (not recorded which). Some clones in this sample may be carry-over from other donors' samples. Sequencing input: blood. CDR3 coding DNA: TGTGCCAGCAGCCACGGGACAGGGTCAGGGGCCAACGTCCTGACTTTC. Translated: CASSHGTGSGANVLTF.